What follows describes a single T cell receptor (beta chain). The antigen remains unidentified. Each cDNA molecule carried a unique molecular identifier. TCRdb fed the 5' RACE reads into MiXCR, producing one record per CDR3 protein. The data contain under 85,000 distinct CDR3 sequences, 13% to 15% of them seen just once; the ten biggest clones take up approximately 11%. The sample belongs to a study of early T cells in non-severe SARS-CoV-2 infection. As for the study in general: Sequenced material consisted of bulk RNA (from unsorted whole blood), and chains were unpaired. Study findings and constraints: Anti-spike CD8 responses were favored by VDJdb matching, which missed private and CD4 specificities.

The CDR3 loop spans 15 amino acids. Trimming left V 5 bases short and J 1 base short, with 14 bases between. In germline, CDR1 is LGHDT, CDR2 YNNKEL (reference sequence). The chain carries TRBV3-1 and TRBJ1-1; D is possibly TRBD1 (5 bases). The sequenced sample was whole blood. The sequence was collected from an adult who was a healthcare worker with PCR-confirmed SARS-CoV-2 infection or an uninfected control (not recorded which). The CDR3 protein is CASSYGGVSNTEAFF. The CDR3 DNA sequence: TGTGCCAGCAGCTACGGGGGGGTCTCGAACACTGAAGCTTTCTTT.